This T cell receptor (beta chain) was obtained from a study of regulatory T cells in long-lasting Graves disease. Study observations and caveats: Persistent Graves' cases showed lower TCR diversity than newly diagnosed cases.

In building TCR beta libraries, iRepertoire HTBI primers were used together with Arm-PCR of CDR3 regions. TCRdb reprocessed the multiplex PCR reads with MiXCR, giving one entry per CDR3 protein. The sample lists around 400,000 distinct CDR3 sequences, under 25% occurring once. This clonotype occurred many times. Its antigen is not identified. Documented time point: persistent/refractory GD, antithyroid drugs over 5 years with positive TRAb. Researchers made the TCR library from RNA that was extracted from PBMCs. One endocrinology department in Xi'an, China, was where patients came from. Staff took roughly 9 milliliters of peripheral blood and put it into EDTA tubes. The TCR was taken from a female donor with Graves disease. The sequencing here drew on peripheral blood mononuclear cells (PBMCs), taken when the disease was refractory, from a patient treated with antithyroid drugs.

CDR3 DNA: TGTGCCAGCAGTGGTGGAGGGGTTCTCGACTACGAGCAGTACTTC. This gives the protein CASSGGGVLDYEQYF. The V call is TRBV2, the J call TRBJ2-7, with D tentatively TRBD2 (6 bases). The CDR3 runs to 15 residues. The V end was cut by 4 bases, the J end by 3 bases, with 16 bases between. Germline CDR1 and CDR2: SNHLY and FYNNEI. The full variable domain, with the rest looked up from reference TRBV2 and TRBJ2-7, is EPEVTQTPSHQVTQMGQEVILRCVPISNHLYFYWYRQILGQKVEFLVSFYNNEISEKSEIFDDQFSVERPDGSNFTLKIRSTKLEDSAMYFCASSGGGVLDYEQYFGPGTRLTVT.